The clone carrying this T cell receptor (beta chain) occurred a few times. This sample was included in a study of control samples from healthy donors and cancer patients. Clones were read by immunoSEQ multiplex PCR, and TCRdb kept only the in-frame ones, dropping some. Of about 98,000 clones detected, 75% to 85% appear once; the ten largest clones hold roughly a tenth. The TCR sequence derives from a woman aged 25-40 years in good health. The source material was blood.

In nucleotides, the CDR3 is TGTGCCACCAGCAGATGGGATCAGCCCCAGCATTTT. As protein: CATSRWDQPQHF. The chain is built from TRBV15 and TRBJ1-5; D unclear. Trimming stripped 2 bases from V and 5 bases from J, with 4 bases between. Germline lookup yields CDR1 LNHNV and CDR2 YYDKDF (reference sequence). This CDR3 comprises 12 residues.